This TCR beta chain was sequenced during a study of regulatory T cells in long-lasting Graves disease. Time point given: newly diagnosed GD, antithyroid drugs for less than 3 months. With RNA extracted from PBMCs as input, the TCR library was made. The CDR3 runs 18 residues. The J segment lost 2 bases and the V segment lost 5 bases, leaving 16 bases of the junction unmatched. Per the germline V gene, CDR1 is SGHVS and CDR2 is FQNEAQ. CDR3 regions were amplified by Arm-PCR using iRepertoire HTBI primers to build TCR beta libraries. TCRdb recomputed calls from the multiplex PCR reads with MiXCR, one row per CDR3 protein. The sample has under 300,000 distinct CDR3 sequences, about 17% seen once. The same specimen was also included in a second study, on T cells in Graves' hyperthyroidism and ophthalmopathy. According to that study: The HTBI primer set drove a first-round RT-PCR of the TCR CDR3.

This TCR derives from a woman in her twenties or thirties with Graves disease. The specimen comprised peripheral blood mononuclear cells (PBMCs), sampled at new diagnosis, from a patient treated with antithyroid drugs. The chain recombines TRBV7-8 with TRBJ2-3; 7 bases agree with TRBD2. Here the CDR3 reads CASSLAWASGSFTDTQYF. The CDR3 DNA reads TGTGCCAGCAGCCTCGCGTGGGCTAGCGGCTCTTTCACAGATACGCAGTATTTT.